The subject of this entry is one T cell receptor (beta chain). cDNA reverse transcribed from extracted RNA served as the sequencing template. Data came from immunoSEQ multiplex PCR; TCRdb stores just in-frame clones and leaves some out. The sample consists of around 16,000 clones, more than 50% of them appearing once. These data belong to a study of CD8+ T cells in alopecia areata. From alopecia areata patients, lesional scalp punch biopsies and peripheral blood were collected. Looked up from germline, CDR1 is SGDLS and CDR2 is YYNGEE. V lost 4 bases to trimming and J lost 1 base, with 11 bases between them. The CDR3 runs to 14 residues.

Sequencing was done on a sample of skin. The sequence was collected from a human donor with alopecia areata. V usage is TRBV9 and J usage is TRBJ1-1; D ambiguous. This CDR3 reads CASSWRRENTEAFF. CDR3 nucleotide sequence: TGTGCCAGCAGCTGGAGGAGGGAGAACACTGAAGCTTTCTTT.